Detailed here is one TCR beta chain. No antigen is known for it. The sample belongs to a study of chemoradiotherapy in HPV16-positive cancers. General observations from the study: Only two HPV16-positive patients supplied the functional HPV-specificity definition.

The germline V gene has CDR1 MGHRA and CDR2 YSYEKL. The CDR3 is 13 amino acids. With 4 bases clipped from V and 6 bases from J, the junction kept 6 bases outside the gene matches. Clones were sequenced by immunoSEQ multiplex PCR, and TCRdb holds only the in-frame ones, with some missing. This table has several thousand clones, around nine tenths appearing once. This sample comprised tumor tissue, obtained from a patient who underwent chemoradiotherapy. This chain uses TRBV4-1 with TRBJ2-7, with 7 bases aligning to TRBD2. The clonotype comes from a human donor with HPV-associated anogenital cancer. The CDR3 loop reads CASSPGGGSEQYF. The CDR3, as DNA: TGCGCCAGCAGCCCTGGGGGGGGGAGCGAGCAGTACTTC.